The 20 T cell receptor beta chains reported below all come from one sample, sequenced in a study of T cell changes during pregnancy in multiple sclerosis. TCRdb keeps only in-frame clones here, not all; method: immunoSEQ multiplex PCR. The sample lists over 25,000 clones, approximately 91% occurring once. The sample was CD8+ T cells from peripheral blood mononuclear cells, taken in the second trimester of pregnancy. The receptor source for this set is a female donor with multiple sclerosis, enrolled in a pregnancy study.

The chain recombines TRBV11-2 with TRBJ1-1, with D hard to call. CDR1 is SGHAT and CDR2 is FQNNGV in the germline V gene. This CDR3 comprises 13 residues. V was clipped by 1 base and J by 1 base, with 4 bases between them. The CDR3 loop reads CASSLAWNTEAFF. In nucleotides, the CDR3 is TGTGCCAGCAGCTTAGCTTGGAACACTGAAGCTTTCTTT. Based on the CDR3 plus reference TRBV11-2 and TRBJ1-1, the full variable domain is EAGVAQSPRYKIIEKRQSVAFWCNPISGHATLYWYQQILGQGPKLLIQFQNNGVVDDSQLPKDRFSAERLKGVDSTLKIQPAKLEDSAVYLCASSLAWNTEAFFGQGTRLTVV.

This clone has only one observation. The chain carries TRBV15 and TRBJ1-6; D might be TRBD1 (5 bases). Germline values: CDR1 LNHNV, CDR2 YYDKDF (reference sequence). Trimming left V 5 bases short and J 4 bases short, with 12 bases between. CDR3 length: 15 residues. CDR3 sequence (DNA): TGTGCCACCAGCGCCCCCGGGGGTTATAATTCACCCCTCCACTTT. This translates into CATSAPGGYNSPLHF.

The chain employs TRBV4-3 and TRBJ2-2; 13 bases align to TRBD2. CDR1 is LGHNA, CDR2 YSLEER, per germline. The CDR3 sequence is 17 residues long. Trimming at V came to 4 bases and at J to 3 bases, leaving 5 bases not matched to a gene. The CDR3 reads CASSLGLAGDYTGELFF. The CDR3 DNA follows: TGCGCCAGCAGCCTTGGACTAGCGGGGGACTACACCGGGGAGCTGTTTTTT.

The rearrangement joins TRBV30 to TRBJ2-3, with D perhaps matching TRBD2 (5 bases). Trimming shortened V by 0 bases and J by 6 bases, and 13 bases separated the two germline ends. This CDR3 has 14 amino acids. Germline CDR1 GTSNPN, CDR2 SVGIG (reference sequence). The CDR3, as DNA: TGTGCCTGGAGTGTGGCCGGGGTGGGGGATACGCAGTATTTT. It yields the protein CAWSVAGVGDTQYF.

The chain is built from TRBV7-9 and TRBJ1-5; D is unclear. V was cut by 4 bases and J by 5 bases, with 12 bases left in between. Germline CDR1 is SEHNR and CDR2 is FQNEAQ (reference sequence). The CDR3 is 14 residues long. The CDR3 bases are TGTGCCAGCAGCTCAGTACCAGGCCATCAGCCCCAGCATTTT. This sequence encodes CASSSVPGHQPQHF.

The V call is TRBV18, the J call TRBJ1-4; D is possibly TRBD1 (5 bases). Per the germline V gene, CDR1 is KGHSH and CDR2 is LQKENI. CDR3 size: 14 residues. Trimming removed 3 bases at V and 8 bases at J, with 13 bases between. This chain's CDR3 is CASSPPGMDEKLFF. The CDR3 DNA is TGTGCCAGCTCACCCCCAGGGATGGACGAAAAACTGTTTTTT.

This chain joins TRBV27 and TRBJ2-5; TRBD2 aligns across 13 bases. Germline-derived CDR1 and CDR2 are MNHEY and SMNVEV (reference sequence). Trimming took 5 bases from V and 5 from J; bases not matched to a gene: 5. The CDR3 runs to 15 residues. The CDR3 nucleotides are TGTGCCAGCAGTCTACTAGCGGGGGGGCCGGAGACCCAGTACTTC. This encodes CASSLLAGGPETQYF.

This clone was detected a few times. This chain's CDR3 is CASSYSQGTEAFF. In DNA form, the CDR3 reads TGTGCCAGCAGTTACTCACAGGGCACTGAAGCTTTCTTT. The chain employs TRBV6-5 and TRBJ1-1; a weak D match, TRBD1 (6 bases). With 0 bases removed from V and 4 bases from J, the gap between germline ends came to 6 bases. There are 13 residues in the CDR3. Germline CDR1 MNHEY, CDR2 SVGAGI.

The DNA of the CDR3 is TGTGCCAGCAGTTTGGAAAGGGGCCCTGAAAAACTGTTTTTT. Amino acids: CASSLERGPEKLFF. The chain links TRBV28 to TRBJ1-4, with D perhaps TRBD1 (5 bases). V lost 3 bases and J 7 bases, leaving 12 bases between the germline ends. CDR3 length: 14 amino acids. Germline lookup yields CDR1 MDHEN and CDR2 SYDVKM.

The V gene is TRBV6-6, the J gene TRBJ2-7, with D perhaps TRBD1 (6 bases). CDR1 and CDR2 from the germline V gene are MNHNY and SVGAGI (reference sequence). V lost 6 bases to trimming and J lost 6 bases, with 15 bases between them. The CDR3 loop spans 13 amino acids. The CDR3 sequence: CASRGQWAAEQYF. The CDR3 DNA reads as TGTGCCAGCAGAGGACAGTGGGCGGCCGAGCAGTACTTC.

This CDR3 reads CASSLAGWGGLFF. CDR3 bases: TGCGCCAGCAGCTTGGCAGGGTGGGGGGGACTGTTCTTC. This chain links TRBV5-1 with TRBJ2-1; the match to TRBD2 covers 7 bases. The V gene's germline CDR1 is SGHRS and CDR2 YFSETQ. The CDR3 is made up of 13 amino acids. J lost 15 bases, V lost 0 bases, and 9 bases had no gene match. Supplemented by reference TRBV5-1 and TRBJ2-1, the full variable domain reads KAGVTQTPRYLIKTRGQQVTLSCSPISGHRSVSWYQQTPGQGLQFLFEYFSETQRNKGNFPGRFSGRQFSNSRSEMNVSTLELGDSALYLCASSLAGWGGLFFGPGTRLTVL.

The J gene is TRBJ1-2, the V gene TRBV6-5; 7 bases match TRBD1. The CDR3 contains 14 residues. The germline gives CDR1 MNHEY, CDR2 SVGAGI. V lost 4 bases, J lost 8 bases, and 10 bases stayed unmatched. CDR3 coding DNA: TGTGCCAGCAGTTTTAACACAGGGGAGAGAGGCTACACCTTC. This encodes CASSFNTGERGYTF.

The chain is built from TRBV4-1 and TRBJ1-3; maybe TRBD1 (5 bases). This CDR3 contains 18 residues. In germline, CDR1 is MGHRA, CDR2 YSYEKL. V was trimmed by 3 bases and J by 0 bases, leaving 18 bases between them. The CDR3 bases are TGCGCCAGCAGCCAGCGCATAGGAGGGGCTAGCTCTGGAAACACCATATATTTT. This translates into CASSQRIGGASSGNTIYF.

The chain couples TRBV30 to TRBJ1-2, with TRBD1 matching over 7 bases. The V and J ends lost 6 bases and 0 bases, in that order; junction bases with no gene match: 4. The CDR3 totals 13 residues. Germline CDR1 and CDR2: GTSNPN and SVGIG (reference sequence). Here the CDR3 DNA reads TGTGCCTGTGGCGGGACAGCTAACTATGGCTACACCTTC. This gives the protein CACGGTANYGYTF.

The chain couples TRBV4-1 to TRBJ2-3, with D tentatively TRBD2 (6 bases). The CDR3 is 16 residues long. From germline, CDR1 is MGHRA and CDR2 YSYEKL. Trimming stripped 3 bases from V and 0 bases from J, with 13 bases between. Here the CDR3 reads CASSQSGGASTDTQYF. CDR3 DNA: TGCGCCAGCAGCCAGAGTGGAGGGGCTAGCACAGATACGCAGTATTTT.

This chain uses TRBV6-5 with TRBJ2-1; no reliable D call. Germline CDR1 reads MNHEY; CDR2 reads SVGAGI. CDR3 length: 15 residues. V lost 0 bases to trimming and J lost 7 bases, with 13 bases between them. The DNA of the CDR3 is TGTGCCAGCAGTTACTCTGCTGACCTAGGTAATGAGCAGTTCTTC. Encoded protein: CASSYSADLGNEQFF.

The chain has TRBV7-9 and TRBJ2-5, with 9 nucleotides matching TRBD2. The CDR3 spans 18 residues. The V and J ends lost 5 bases and 5 bases, in that order; junction bases with no gene match: 18. Germline V gene data show CDR1 as SEHNR and CDR2 as FQNEAQ (reference sequence). Written as DNA, the CDR3 is TGTGCCAGCAGCCTCCCGATGGCGGGGGGGCTCATAATTGAGACCCAGTACTTC. This sequence encodes CASSLPMAGGLIIETQYF.

The rearrangement uses TRBV5-1 and TRBJ2-1; 9 nucleotides align to TRBD1. Germline V CDR1 and CDR2: SGHRS, YFSETQ. The trim removed 7 bases at V and 7 bases at J, leaving 6 bases unmatched. The CDR3 spans 13 residues. CDR3 sequence reads: CASGQTGGNEQFF. The CDR3 DNA sequence: TGCGCCAGCGGCCAGACAGGGGGTAATGAGCAGTTCTTC.

This clone is labeled as hyperexpanded. The rearrangement uses TRBV10-2 and TRBJ2-7; the D gene is possibly TRBD1 (6 bases). V shed 0 bases and J shed 0 bases, with 9 bases lying between them. The germline CDR1 and CDR2 sequences are WSHSY and SAAADI. The CDR3 is 15 amino acids. DNA for the CDR3: TGCGCCAGCAGTGAGTCCCCGGACAGCTCCTACGAGCAGTACTTC. It is translated as CASSESPDSSYEQYF.

The chain carries TRBV7-8 and TRBJ2-1; TRBD2 is a possible D gene (6 bases). Trimming shortened V by 1 base and J by 3 bases, and 10 bases separated the two germline ends. Germline assignment: CDR1 SGHVS and CDR2 FQNEAQ. This CDR3 spans 15 amino acids. The CDR3 coding sequence is TGTGCCAGCAGCTTAGGGGACTGGGTCTACAATGAGCAGTTCTTC. As protein: CASSLGDWVYNEQFF.